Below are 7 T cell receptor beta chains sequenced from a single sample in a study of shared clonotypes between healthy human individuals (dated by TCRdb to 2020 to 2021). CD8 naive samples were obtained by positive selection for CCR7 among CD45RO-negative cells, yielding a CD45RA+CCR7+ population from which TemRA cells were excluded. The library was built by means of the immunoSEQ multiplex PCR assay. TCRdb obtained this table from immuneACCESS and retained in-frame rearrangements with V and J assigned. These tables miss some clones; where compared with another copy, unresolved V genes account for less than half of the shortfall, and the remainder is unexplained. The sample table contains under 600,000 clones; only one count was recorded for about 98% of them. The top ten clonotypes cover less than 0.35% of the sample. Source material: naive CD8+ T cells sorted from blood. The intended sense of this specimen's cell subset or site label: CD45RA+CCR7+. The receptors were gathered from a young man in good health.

The CDR3 DNA reads TGCGCCAGCAGCCAAGATCGAGTGGGAGGATCGTTAGAGACCCAGTACTTC. Translation gives CASSQDRVGGSLETQYF. The V and J genes are TRBV4-3 and TRBJ2-5; D is perhaps TRBD2 (6 bases). This CDR3 comprises 17 residues. The ends were cut back, 0 bases at V and 4 bases at J, with 18 bases in the middle. The germline CDR1 and CDR2 sequences are LGHNA and YSLEER.

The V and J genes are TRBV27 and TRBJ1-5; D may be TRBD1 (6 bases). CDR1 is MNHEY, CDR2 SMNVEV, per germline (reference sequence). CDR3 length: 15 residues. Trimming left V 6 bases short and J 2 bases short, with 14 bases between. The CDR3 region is CASRVGRGGNQPQHF. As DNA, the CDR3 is TGTGCCAGCAGGGTGGGCAGGGGCGGCAATCAGCCCCAGCATTTT.

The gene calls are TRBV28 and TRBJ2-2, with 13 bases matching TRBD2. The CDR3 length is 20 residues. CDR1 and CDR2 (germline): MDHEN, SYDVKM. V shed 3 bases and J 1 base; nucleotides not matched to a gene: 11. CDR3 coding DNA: TGTGCCAGCAGTTTTAGGTGGAGGACTAGCGGGAGAGAGAACACCGGGGAGCTGTTTTTT. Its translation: CASSFRWRTSGRENTGELFF. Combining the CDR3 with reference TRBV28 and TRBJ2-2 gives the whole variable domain DVKVTQSSRYLVKRTGEKVFLECVQDMDHENMFWYRQDPGLGLRLIYFSYDVKMKEKGDIPEGYSVSREKKERFSLILESASTNQTSMYLCASSFRWRTSGRENTGELFFGEGSRLTVL.

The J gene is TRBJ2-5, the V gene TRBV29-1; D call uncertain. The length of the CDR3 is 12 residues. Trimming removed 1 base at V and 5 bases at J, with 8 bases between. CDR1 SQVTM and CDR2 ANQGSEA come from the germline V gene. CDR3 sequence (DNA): TGCAGCGTTGAAGGGGCCGGCGAGACCCAGTACTTC. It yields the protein CSVEGAGETQYF.

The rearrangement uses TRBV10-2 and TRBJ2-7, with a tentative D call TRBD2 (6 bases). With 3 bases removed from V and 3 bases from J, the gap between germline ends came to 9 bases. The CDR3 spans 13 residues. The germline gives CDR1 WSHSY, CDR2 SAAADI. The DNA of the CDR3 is TGCGCCAGCAGTGAATGGGACTTCTACGAGCAGTACTTC. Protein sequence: CASSEWDFYEQYF.

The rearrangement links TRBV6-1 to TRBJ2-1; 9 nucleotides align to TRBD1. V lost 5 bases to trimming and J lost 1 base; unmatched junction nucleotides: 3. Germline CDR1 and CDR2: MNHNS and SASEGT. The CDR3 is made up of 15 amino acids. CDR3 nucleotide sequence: TGTGCCAGCAGTCCGGACAGGGGATCCTACAATGAGCAGTTCTTC. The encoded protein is CASSPDRGSYNEQFF.

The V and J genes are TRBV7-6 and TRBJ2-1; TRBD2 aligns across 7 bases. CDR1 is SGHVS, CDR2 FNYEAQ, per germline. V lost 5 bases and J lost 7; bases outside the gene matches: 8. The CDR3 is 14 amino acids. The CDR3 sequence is CASSPGLGGNEQFF. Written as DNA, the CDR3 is TGTGCCAGCAGCCCTGGACTAGGTGGGAATGAGCAGTTCTTC.